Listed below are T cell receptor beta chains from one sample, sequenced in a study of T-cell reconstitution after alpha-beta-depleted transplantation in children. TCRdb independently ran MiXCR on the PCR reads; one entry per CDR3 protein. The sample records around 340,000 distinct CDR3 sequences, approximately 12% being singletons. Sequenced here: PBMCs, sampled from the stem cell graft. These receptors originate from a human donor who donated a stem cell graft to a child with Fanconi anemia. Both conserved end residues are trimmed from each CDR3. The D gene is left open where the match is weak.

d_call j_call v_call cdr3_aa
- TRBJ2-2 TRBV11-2 ASSSEGRTGRLF
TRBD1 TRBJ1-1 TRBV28 ASSLYGQVNTEAF
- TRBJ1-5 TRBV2 ASMQGTTNQPQH
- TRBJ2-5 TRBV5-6 ASSPRGSEETQY
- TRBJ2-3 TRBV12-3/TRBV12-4 ASSLVRPPDTQY
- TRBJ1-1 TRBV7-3 ASSSLPGAEAF
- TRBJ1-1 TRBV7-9 ASSSSGTENPEAF
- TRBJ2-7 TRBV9 ASSVGALGSYEQY
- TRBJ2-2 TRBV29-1 SVLEETGELF
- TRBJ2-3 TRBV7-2 ASSLRVSIAADTQY
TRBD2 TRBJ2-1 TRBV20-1 SFFPLAGSSYNEQF
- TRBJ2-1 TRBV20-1 SASYEQF
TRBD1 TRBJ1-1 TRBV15 ATSRDYGDRGGTEAF
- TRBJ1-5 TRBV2 ASTGFYSNQPQH
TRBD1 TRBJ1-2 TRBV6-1 ASSRGAYYGYT
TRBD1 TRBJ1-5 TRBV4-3 ASSRGTVNQPQH
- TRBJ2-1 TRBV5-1 ASSLGEAREQF
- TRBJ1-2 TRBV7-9 ASSPISAYGYT
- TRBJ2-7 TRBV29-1 SAGGVGSSYEQY
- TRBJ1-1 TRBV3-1 ASSPTGRSNTEAF
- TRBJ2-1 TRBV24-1 ATSDPGQGGDEQF
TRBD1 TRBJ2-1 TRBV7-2 ASRERQGTYEQF
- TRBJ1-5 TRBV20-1 SARDILTQPQH
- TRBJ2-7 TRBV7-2 ASSLVPGESSYEQY
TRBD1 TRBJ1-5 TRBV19 ASAVLGTGNNQPQH
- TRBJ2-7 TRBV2 ASQPERAAQPYEQY
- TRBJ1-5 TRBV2 ASTRDELQPQH
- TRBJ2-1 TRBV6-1 ASRPSPGLRSYNEQF
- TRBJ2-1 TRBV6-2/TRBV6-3 ASGTPIDNEQF
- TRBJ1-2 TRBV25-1 ASSELENYGYT
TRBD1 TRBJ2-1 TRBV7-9 ASSLNTGDNEQF
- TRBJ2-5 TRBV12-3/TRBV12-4 ASSFGVGETQY
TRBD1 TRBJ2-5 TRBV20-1 SASATGGGETQY
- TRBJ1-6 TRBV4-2 ASSQEGGAKNYNSPLH
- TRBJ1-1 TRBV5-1 ASSLGSGDLTEAF
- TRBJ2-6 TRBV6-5 ASSYGTRGSGANVLT
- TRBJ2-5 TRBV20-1 SASPGWEETQY
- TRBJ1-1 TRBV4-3 ASSQTESTEAF
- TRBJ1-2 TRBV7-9 ASSLSGGAGYT
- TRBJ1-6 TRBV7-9 ASSLGTSSPLH
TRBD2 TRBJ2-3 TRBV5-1 ASSVGLAGITDTQY
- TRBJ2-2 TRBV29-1 SVETAANTGELF
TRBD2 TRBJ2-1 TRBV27 ASSSRGGGTSPYNEQF
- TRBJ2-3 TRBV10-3 ATGVGSSTDTQY
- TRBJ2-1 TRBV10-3 AIRAGAGSSYNEQF
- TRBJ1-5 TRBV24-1 AKLPQH
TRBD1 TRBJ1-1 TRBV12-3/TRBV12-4 ASILGQGESTEAF
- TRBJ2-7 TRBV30 AWSLGLDNTYEQY
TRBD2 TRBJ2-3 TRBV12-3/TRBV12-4 ASSLSSGPDTQY
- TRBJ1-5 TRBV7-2 ASSADRGNQPQH
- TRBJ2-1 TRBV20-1 SARDLGPADEQF
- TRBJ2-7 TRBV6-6 ASSYNGGEQY
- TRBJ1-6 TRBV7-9 ASSFQQDSPLH
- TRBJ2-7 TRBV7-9 ASSPEVYEQY
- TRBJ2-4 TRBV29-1 SVRGENIQY
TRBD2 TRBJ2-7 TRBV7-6 ASSRLAGPAYEQY
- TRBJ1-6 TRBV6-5 ASSPFRTATNSPLH
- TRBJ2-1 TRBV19 ASSILAVSNEQF
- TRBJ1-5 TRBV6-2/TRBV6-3 ASSLRSDSNQPQH